This T cell receptor beta chain was recorded in a study of regulatory T cells in long-lasting Graves disease. Whole-study results and caveats: Persistent patients shared more public clonotypes (roughly 2,800) than new patients (roughly 970). TRBV28, TRBJ1-2 and TRBJ2-5 were segments that persistent disease favored.

Regarding time point: newly diagnosed GD, antithyroid drugs for less than 3 months. PBMC-extracted RNA yielded the TCR library. This clonotype was detected only a few times. Its antigen remains unknown. Arm-PCR of CDR3 regions with iRepertoire HTBI primers generated TCR beta libraries. TCRdb reprocessed the multiplex PCR reads with MiXCR, giving one entry per CDR3 protein. The sample contains hundreds of thousands of distinct CDR3 sequences, about 16% of which appear only once. This CDR3 is built from 14 residues. Trimming took off 7 bases at V and 0 bases at J, with 12 bases between the two ends. CDR1 and CDR2 (germline): SEHNR, FQNEAQ (reference sequence). The same sample was also studied in work on T cells in Graves' hyperthyroidism and ophthalmopathy. In that study: Most clonotypes that expanded in the thyroid above 0.001 also showed up in blood. By a 13 V-J model, ophthalmopathy was set apart from stable hyperthyroidism.

The J gene is TRBJ1-2, the V gene TRBV7-9; maybe TRBD1 (6 bases). The sequence derives from a man aged 18 to 29 with Graves disease. The material sequenced was peripheral blood mononuclear cells (PBMCs), taken at new diagnosis, from a patient treated with antithyroid drugs. CDR3 amino acids: CASKTGAANYGYTF. The CDR3, as DNA: TGTGCCAGCAAAACGGGGGCGGCTAACTATGGCTACACCTTC.